Presented here are 30 T cell receptor beta chains from one specimen sequenced in a study of OX40 agonist ivuxolimab in advanced cancers. Library preparation employed the immunoSEQ multiplex PCR assay. In TCRdb, the immuneACCESS table is reduced to in-frame sequences with V and J assigned. These tables do not hold every clone; where another copy was compared, an unresolved V gene accounts for under half, and the others remain unexplained. The sample data list tens of thousands of clones, and around 86% of these were observed just once. 0.5% to 0.6% of the sample lies in the top ten. This specimen was CD4+ or CD8+ T cells sorted from blood, taken in a trial of the OX40 agonist ivuxolimab. The source is an adult with an advanced solid tumor such as melanoma, head and neck, liver or kidney cancer.

J is TRBJ1-1 and V is TRBV25-1; D is unclear. Deletions cut 0 bases from V and 1 base from J, with 9 bases between. The CDR3 is 15 residues long. Germline V gives CDR1 MGHDK, CDR2 SYGVNS. The CDR3 DNA reads as TGTGCCAGCAGTGAATATGGTCGGGGGAACACTGAAGCTTTCTTT. Amino acids: CASSEYGRGNTEAFF.

This clone showed up just once. This rearrangement joins TRBV28 to TRBJ2-2, with 8 bases aligning to TRBD1. Germline-derived CDR1 and CDR2 are MDHEN and SYDVKM. The length of the CDR3 is 18 residues. The V and J ends lost 6 bases and 1 base, in that order; junction bases with no gene match: 13. The CDR3: CASSLFRQGQKNTGELFF. Written as DNA, the CDR3 is TGTGCCAGCAGCCTCTTCCGACAGGGGCAGAAGAACACCGGGGAGCTGTTTTTT.

The chain uses TRBV2 and TRBJ2-7; TRBD2 matches at 8 bases. Germline V gene lookup returns CDR1 SNHLY and CDR2 FYNNEI. CDR3 size: 12 residues. J gave up 4 bases and V 9 bases, and 5 bases lay outside the gene matches. This CDR3 reads CASESGGYEQYF. The CDR3 DNA reads TGTGCCAGTGAGTCGGGGGGGTACGAGCAGTACTTC.

This chain uses TRBV5-5 with TRBJ2-7; 7 bases fit TRBD1. Trimming took 3 bases from V and 1 from J; bases not matched to a gene: 4. The germline V gene encodes CDR1 SGHKS and CDR2 YYEKEE (reference sequence). The CDR3 loop spans 14 amino acids. CDR3 sequence (DNA): TGTGCCAGCAGCTCCGGGACAGTGTCCTACGAGCAGTACTTC. Its protein is CASSSGTVSYEQYF.

The chain combines TRBV7-8 with TRBJ1-5; 8 bases align to TRBD1. This CDR3 region has 17 residues. Losses at the gene ends were 11 bases for V and 1 base for J; bases not matched to a gene: 16. The germline gives CDR1 SGHVS, CDR2 FQNEAQ. The chain's CDR3 is CASRGDRLGESNQPQHF. The DNA of the CDR3 is TGTGCCTCTAGAGGGGACAGGCTAGGGGAGAGCAATCAGCCCCAGCATTTT.

V and J are TRBV6-1 and TRBJ1-3; no definite D call. V shed 4 bases and J shed 1 base, with 2 bases lying between them. CDR1 and CDR2 from the germline V gene are MNHNS and SASEGT. CDR3 length: 12 residues. CDR3 sequence reads: CASSGSGNTIYF. CDR3 nucleotides: TGTGCCAGCAGTGGATCTGGAAACACCATATATTTT.

V is TRBV4-1 and J is TRBJ1-1; D may be TRBD1 (6 bases). V dropped 4 bases and J dropped 4 bases, with 10 bases sitting between them. CDR1 and CDR2 (germline): MGHRA, YSYEKL. This CDR3 region has 13 residues. For the CDR3, the DNA is TGCGCCAGCAGCCGCGGACAGTTCACTGAAGCTTTCTTT. Protein sequence: CASSRGQFTEAFF.

V is TRBV5-1 and J is TRBJ2-6; no firm D call. Trimming left V 1 base short and J 3 bases short, with 14 bases between. CDR1 SGHRS and CDR2 YFSETQ come from the germline V gene. The CDR3 consists of 17 residues. The chain's CDR3 is CASSLFQSSGGANVLTF. DNA of the CDR3: TGCGCCAGCAGCTTGTTCCAGTCCTCTGGTGGGGCCAACGTCCTGACTTTC.

The genes are TRBV5-1 and TRBJ1-2, with a weak D call TRBD1 (5 bases). Germline CDR1 and CDR2: SGHRS and YFSETQ. V lost 0 bases and J lost 4, with 13 bases in between. This CDR3 spans 15 amino acids. This CDR3 reads CASSLGNQGGYGYTF. Written as DNA, the CDR3 is TGCGCCAGCAGCTTGGGAAATCAGGGTGGCTATGGCTACACCTTC. Complete variable domain (other parts from reference TRBV5-1 and TRBJ1-2): KAGVTQTPRYLIKTRGQQVTLSCSPISGHRSVSWYQQTPGQGLQFLFEYFSETQRNKGNFPGRFSGRQFSNSRSEMNVSTLELGDSALYLCASSLGNQGGYGYTFGSGTRLTVV.

In DNA form, the CDR3 reads TGTGCCAGCAGCTTAGAATCAGGATATTCACCCCTCCACTTT. This translates into CASSLESGYSPLHF. This chain joins TRBV11-2 and TRBJ1-6; D remains unclear. The CDR3 has 14 amino acids. Germline V gives CDR1 SGHAT, CDR2 FQNNGV. V was trimmed by 0 bases and J by 8 bases, leaving 8 bases between them.

The CDR3 region is CASSLGLGGADTQYF. In nucleotides, the CDR3 is TGCGCCAGCAGCTTGGGTCTGGGAGGGGCAGATACGCAGTATTTT. The V gene is TRBV5-1, the J gene TRBJ2-3; TRBD2 aligns across 7 bases. The CDR3 is 15 amino acids. V dropped 0 bases and J dropped 4; count of bases not matched to a gene: 5. From germline, CDR1 is SGHRS and CDR2 YFSETQ.

V is TRBV2 and J is TRBJ1-1, with 7 positions matching TRBD1. The V and J ends lost 4 bases and 1 base, in that order; junction bases with no gene match: 6. In germline, CDR1 is SNHLY, CDR2 FYNNEI. The CDR3 runs 15 residues. As DNA, the CDR3 is TGTGCCAGCAGTGTGACCGGGACAGCGAACACTGAAGCTTTCTTT. This gives the protein CASSVTGTANTEAFF.

This sequence joins TRBV5-6 and TRBJ1-2; D unresolved. Germline V gene lookup returns CDR1 SGHDT and CDR2 YYEEEE. This CDR3 spans 13 amino acids. Trimming stripped 0 bases from V and 5 bases from J, with 8 bases between. CDR3 DNA: TGTGCCAGCAGCTTGGTTCAAGGGTATGGCTACACCTTC. Its translation: CASSLVQGYGYTF.

The chain couples TRBV19 to TRBJ1-1, with D tentatively TRBD1 (6 bases). V was pared by 6 bases and J by 1 base, with 21 bases between. CDR3 length equals 17 residues. CDR1 is LNHDA, CDR2 SQIVND, per germline (reference sequence). CDR3 sequence: CASRGPPGQGRNTEAFF. CDR3 DNA sequence: TGTGCCAGTAGGGGTCCACCCGGTCAGGGGAGGAACACTGAAGCTTTCTTT.

The chain is built from TRBV5-4 and TRBJ1-1, with D possibly TRBD1 on 6 matching bases. Germline assignment: CDR1 SGHNT and CDR2 YYREEE (reference sequence). The CDR3 covers 15 residues. V gave up 4 bases and J gave up 1 base, with 14 bases separating them. CDR3 amino acids: CASSGTKRQNTEAFF. CDR3 DNA sequence: TGTGCCAGCAGCGGGACAAAAAGGCAGAACACTGAAGCTTTCTTT.

This chain links TRBV15 with TRBJ1-1, with D unresolved. The CDR3 runs to 13 residues. V was clipped by 1 base and J by 8 bases, with 11 bases between them. Germline V gene sequence: CDR1 LNHNV, CDR2 YYDKDF (reference sequence). CDR3 nucleotide sequence: TGTGCCACCAGCAGAGTGTTGAGTAGGGAAGCTTTCTTT. Protein product: CATSRVLSREAFF.

The CDR3 here is CSARSVEQFF. The CDR3, as DNA: TGCAGTGCTAGAAGCGTTGAGCAGTTCTTC. The rearrangement uses TRBV20-1 and TRBJ2-1; unclear D gene. This CDR3 is 10 amino acids long. V was pared by 2 bases and J by 9 bases, with 5 bases between. CDR1 and CDR2 from the germline V gene are DFQATT and SNEGSKA (reference sequence).

The chain links TRBV6-6 to TRBJ1-3, with unresolved D. With 1 base removed from V and 0 bases from J, the gap between germline ends came to 10 bases. Germline CDR1 and CDR2: MNHNY and SVGAGI (reference sequence). The CDR3 is 16 residues long. CDR3 in amino acids: CASSYFSGSSGNTIYF. In DNA form, the CDR3 reads TGTGCCAGCAGTTACTTTTCGGGGAGCTCTGGAAACACCATATATTTT.

This clone has more than one count but fewer than ten. The chain links TRBV19 to TRBJ2-2; 7 bases fit TRBD1. The CDR3 has 14 residues. Germline trimming cut 10 bases from V and 3 bases from J; bases unmatched to any gene: 8. Germline V gene data show CDR1 as LNHDA and CDR2 as SQIVND (reference sequence). CDR3: CATPGQADTGELFF. The CDR3 DNA sequence: TGTGCCACCCCCGGACAGGCGGACACCGGGGAGCTGTTTTTT.

This clone turned up a few times. The rearrangement joins TRBV2 to TRBJ2-3; possible D gene TRBD1, 5 bases. Germline CDR1 reads SNHLY; CDR2 reads FYNNEI. V was cut by 3 bases and J by 3 bases, with 13 bases left in between. The CDR3 extends over 15 amino acids. CDR3 bases: TGTGCCAGCAGTGAGGGTAGTTCAGGGACAGATACGCAGTATTTT. This gives the protein CASSEGSSGTDTQYF.

This clone was observed a handful of times. This rearrangement joins TRBV14 to TRBJ2-1; 10 bases map to TRBD2. The CDR3 contains 16 residues. The ends lost 4 bases at V and 2 bases at J; junction bases unmatched: 5. Germline V lookup: CDR1 SGHDN, CDR2 FVKESK. CDR3 coding DNA: TGTGCCAGCAGCCCCGCTGGGACTAGCGCCTACAATGAGCAGTTCTTC. Protein sequence: CASSPAGTSAYNEQFF.

V is TRBV6-1 and J is TRBJ1-1; TRBD1 agrees at 7 bases. V dropped 5 bases and J dropped 0; count of bases not matched to a gene: 6. The length of the CDR3 is 15 residues. CDR1 and CDR2 from the germline V gene are MNHNS and SASEGT. CDR3 amino acids: CASSLGGGMNTEAFF. The CDR3 DNA sequence: TGTGCCAGCAGTCTTGGAGGGGGCATGAACACTGAAGCTTTCTTT.

This clone was found a few times. The junction and the germline gene differ at one end; a read error may be behind it. The chain combines TRBV19 with TRBJ2-4; D may be TRBD2 (7 bases). This CDR3 region has 13 residues. The germline CDR1 and CDR2 sequences are LNHDA and SQIVND (reference sequence). This chain's CDR3 is CASVGARGDPAVF. CDR3 bases: TGTGCCAGCGTGGGGGCACGGGGGGACCCCGCTGTCTTC.

CDR3 bases: TGTGCCATCAGTGAGGGGCACAGGGTGACTGAAGCTTTCTTT. Translation: CAISEGHRVTEAFF. The chain joins TRBV10-3 to TRBJ1-1; TRBD1 is a possible D gene (6 bases). V was cut by 2 bases and J by 5 bases, with 12 bases left in between. The germline gives CDR1 ENHRY, CDR2 SYGVKD. The CDR3 has 14 amino acids.

Points on this clone: The sample holds other DNA sequences that translate to the same CDR3. The CDR3 DNA follows: TGTGCCAGCTCATCCAGGGGTAATGAGCAGTTCTTC. This codes for CASSSRGNEQFF. The chain employs TRBV18 and TRBJ2-1, with D tentatively TRBD1 (6 bases). Trimming removed 5 bases at V and 7 bases at J, with 9 bases between. CDR3 size: 12 residues. Germline V gene lookup returns CDR1 KGHSH and CDR2 LQKENI.

This chain links TRBV2 with TRBJ2-7, with 10 nucleotides matching TRBD1. This CDR3 contains 14 residues. V trimming: 3 bases; J trimming: 4 bases; junction bases outside the gene matches: 3. Per the germline V gene, CDR1 is SNHLY and CDR2 is FYNNEI. The CDR3 nucleotides are TGTGCCAGCAGTGAGTGGGACAGGGGTTACGAGCAGTACTTC. Amino acid sequence: CASSEWDRGYEQYF.

The rearrangement links TRBV4-2 to TRBJ1-1, with TRBD1 matching 9 bases. Trimming took 4 bases from V and 1 from J; bases not matched to a gene: 1. The V gene's germline CDR1 is LGHNA and CDR2 YNFKEQ. The CDR3 has 14 residues. The CDR3: CASSPDRGNTEAFF. Written as DNA, the CDR3 is TGTGCCAGCAGCCCGGACAGGGGGAACACTGAAGCTTTCTTT.

V gene TRBV4-1 combines with J gene TRBJ2-2; TRBD2 is a possible D gene (7 bases). Per germline, CDR1 MGHRA and CDR2 YSYEKL. The CDR3 covers 16 residues. V lost 0 bases, J lost 5 bases, and 13 bases lay in between. CDR3 nucleotides: TGCGCCAGCAGCCAAGAACCTAGGGGGGGTACCGGGGAGCTGTTTTTT. Its protein is CASSQEPRGGTGELFF.

The rearrangement links TRBV6-5 to TRBJ2-7, with 10 bases that match TRBD1. This CDR3 spans 12 amino acids. With V trimmed by 8 bases and J by 6 bases, 4 bases remained unmatched. CDR1 is MNHEY and CDR2 is SVGAGI in the germline V gene. This CDR3 reads CASGGQGREQYF. In DNA, the CDR3 is TGTGCCAGCGGGGGACAGGGGCGCGAGCAGTACTTC.

This chain uses TRBV12-2 with TRBJ2-7; the table's D call, TRBD2, was not checked against the DNA. TRBV12-2 is reported as a pseudogene. This CDR3 spans 14 amino acids. This CDR3 reads CASRSPCGGREQYF. CDR3 nucleotide sequence: TGTGCAAGTCGTTCCCCTTGCGGGGGACGGGAGCAGTACTTC.